This T cell receptor (beta chain) was observed in a study of control samples from healthy donors and cancer patients. The V gene's germline CDR1 is SGHRS and CDR2 YFSETQ. V lost 4 bases and J lost 0, with 5 bases in between. This CDR3 contains 14 residues. This clone appeared once. The repertoire was sequenced with immunoSEQ multiplex PCR; TCRdb's copy has only in-frame clones and lacks some. The table has over 150,000 clones, approximately 92% seen once. The sequenced sample was blood. The rearrangement links TRBV5-1 to TRBJ2-6; D remains ambiguous. The TCR originated in a man aged 18 to 29 in good health. In nucleotides, the CDR3 is TGCGCCAGCAGCCCGTACTCTGGGGCCAACGTCCTGACTTTC. Its protein is CASSPYSGANVLTF.